This T cell receptor (beta chain) was documented in a study of OX40 agonist ivuxolimab in advanced cancers. About the study: Partial responses were observed in three patients, of whom one had hepatocellular carcinoma and two had cutaneous melanoma.

Collection of blood occurred at baseline, at cycle 4 day 1, and at cycle 7 day 1. Turning to this clone: Its antigen is not known.

Overall study results and limits: On average, a greater number of expanded clones characterised CD8+ T cells relative to CD4+.

Trimming removed 4 bases from V and 4 bases from J, with 12 bases in between. There are 13 residues in the CDR3. Looked up from germline, CDR1 is SGHRS and CDR2 is YFSETQ. TCRdb's table, derived via immunoSEQ multiplex PCR, lists solely in-frame clones and lacks some. The sample comprises tens of thousands of clones, about 80% of which are singletons, and less than 4% rests with the top ten. This TCR was recovered from an adult with an advanced solid tumor such as melanoma, head and neck, liver or kidney cancer. The chain combines TRBV5-1 with TRBJ2-7; D uncertain. This specimen was CD4+ or CD8+ T cells sorted from blood, taken in a trial of the OX40 agonist ivuxolimab. DNA of the CDR3: TGCGCCAGCAGCCCTCAGACCTATTACGAGCAGTACTTC. Amino acids: CASSPQTYYEQYF.